The 4 T cell receptor beta chains in this list originate from one sample, sequenced in a study of cytomegalovirus exposure and HLA in healthy donors listed by TCRdb under 2017. Library prep was done by the immunoSEQ multiplex PCR assay. The multiplex PCR relied on a mix of 60 forward primers for TCR Vbeta segments and 13 reverse primers for TCR Jbeta segments. The clones in this table, taken by TCRdb from immuneACCESS, are in-frame only. Not every clone is retained; where verified, under half of the shortfall comes from an unresolved V gene, and the cause of the rest is unknown. This sample has roughly 170,000 clones in its table, and approximately 80% of those were observed once. The top ten clonotypes cover 1.6% of the sample. The sample was PBMCs. The source of these receptors is a woman aged 25 to 39 in good health and CMV-seronegative.

The rearrangement uses TRBV6-5 and TRBJ1-6; 7 nucleotides align to TRBD1. V gave up 5 bases and J gave up 9 bases; unmatched junction bases: 10. The length of the CDR3 is 15 residues. Germline CDR1 is MNHEY and CDR2 is SVGAGI. The CDR3 loop reads CASSKRTGPGSPLHF. The CDR3 DNA is TGTGCCAGCAGTAAACGGACAGGCCCAGGTTCACCCCTCCACTTT.

The chain joins TRBV2 to TRBJ2-1; D is perhaps TRBD1 (6 bases). V was trimmed by 3 bases and J by 5 bases, leaving 11 bases between them. CDR1 and CDR2 (germline): SNHLY, FYNNEI. This CDR3 has 14 amino acids. In DNA, the CDR3 is TGTGCCAGCAGTGAGCAGGGGCCCAACAATGAGCAGTTCTTC. Protein product: CASSEQGPNNEQFF.

This chain links TRBV9 with TRBJ1-1; 12 bases align to TRBD1. The CDR3 is 16 residues long. Germline CDR1 and CDR2: SGDLS and YYNGEE. V lost 3 bases and J lost 3; bases outside the gene matches: 6. CDR3 DNA: TGTGCCAGCAGCGCCGGGACAGGGGGCGACGACACTGAAGCTTTCTTT. Translating it yields CASSAGTGGDDTEAFF.

The V gene is TRBV27, the J gene TRBJ2-7; a weak D match, TRBD1 (5 bases). The CDR3 totals 13 residues. V lost 2 bases, J lost 5 bases, and 10 bases lay in between. Germline-derived CDR1 and CDR2 are MNHEY and SMNVEV (reference sequence). CDR3 bases: TGTGCCAGCAGTTTAAGGGGAAGTCACGAGCAGTACTTC. Translated, it gives CASSLRGSHEQYF.